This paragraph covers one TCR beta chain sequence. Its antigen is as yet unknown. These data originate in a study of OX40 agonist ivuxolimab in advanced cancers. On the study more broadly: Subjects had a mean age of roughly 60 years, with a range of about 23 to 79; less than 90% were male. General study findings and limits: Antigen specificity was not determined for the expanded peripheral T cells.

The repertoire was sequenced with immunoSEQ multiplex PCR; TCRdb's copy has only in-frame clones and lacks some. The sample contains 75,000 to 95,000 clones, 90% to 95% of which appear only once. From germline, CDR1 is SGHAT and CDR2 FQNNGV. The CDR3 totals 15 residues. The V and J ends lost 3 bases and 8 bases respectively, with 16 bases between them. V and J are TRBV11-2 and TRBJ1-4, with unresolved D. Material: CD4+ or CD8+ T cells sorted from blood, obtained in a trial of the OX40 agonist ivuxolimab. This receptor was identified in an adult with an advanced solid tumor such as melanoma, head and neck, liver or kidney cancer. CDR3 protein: CASSFRRNPGEKLFF. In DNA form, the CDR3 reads TGTGCCAGCAGCTTTCGACGAAATCCTGGAGAAAAACTGTTTTTT.